The T cell receptor beta chain under discussion was sequenced for a study of blood T cell repertoires in COVID-19. About the study: Samples representing acute and convalescent COVID-19 were sourced from the United States, Italy and Spain.

Under the authors' procedure: For nucleated cells, counts were estimated from reference gene primer amplification. Clones were read by immunoSEQ multiplex PCR, and TCRdb kept only the in-frame ones, dropping some. That table is the source of V, J and clone size, and D and trimming were worked out from the DNA. The repertoire holds some 120,000 clones, with around 86% as singletons. The sequenced sample was peripheral blood. The receptor's source is a man aged 35 to 55 with acute or convalescent COVID-19.

The CDR3 region is CASSPERSLSGNTIYF. Written as DNA, the CDR3 is TGTGCCAGCAGCCCAGAACGTTCGCTCTCTGGAAACACCATATATTTT. The chain carries TRBV7-9 and TRBJ1-3; unclear D gene. The V gene's germline CDR1 is SEHNR and CDR2 FQNEAQ (reference sequence). The CDR3 has 16 residues. The V gene lost 5 bases and the J gene lost 0 bases, with 14 bases spanning the gap.